This T cell receptor (beta chain) was identified during a study of CD8+CD57+ T cells in acquired aplastic anemia. Findings and limits, study-wide: CD8+ Simpson's diversity showed no significant patient-control difference.

It was genomic DNA that served as the template for profiling TCR beta VDJ and CDR3. TCRdb reprocessed the reads via MiXCR and lists one record per CDR3 protein. This table holds 220,000 or so distinct CDR3 sequences, less than 75% found once. Only patients with CD8+CD57+ cell expansion on flow cytometry were chosen for sequencing. Every patient had severe acquired aplastic anemia. On this clonotype itself: Its specificity is unknown.

CDR3 size: 11 residues. Germline values: CDR1 SGHVS, CDR2 FQNEAQ. V was clipped by 8 bases and J by 4 bases, with 8 bases between them. This receptor was obtained from a human donor with aplastic anemia. The sequencing sample was made of sorted CD4+, CD8+, or CD8+CD57+ T cells (not recorded which) from PBMCs. The rearrangement uses TRBV7-8 and TRBJ2-5; the D is unclear. CDR3 nucleotide sequence: TGTGCCAGCGTTTTCCGAGAGACCCAGTACTTC. Its translation: CASVFRETQYF.